This T cell receptor (beta chain) was retrieved from a study of blood T cell repertoires in COVID-19. Study details: PBMCs, B-cell-depleted T cells, or T cells provided the cDNA or gDNA that made up the material.

Profiled with immunoSEQ multiplex PCR; TCRdb holds only in-frame clones, not every one. This repertoire shows some 410,000 clones, around nine tenths found once; its top ten account for roughly 0.97%. The germline gives CDR1 LGHNA, CDR2 YSLEER. The germline V and J ends were trimmed by 2 bases and 10 bases, with 12 bases remaining between them. The CDR3 has 14 residues. This clonotype was obtained from a woman under 40 with acute COVID-19. The sample taken for sequencing was PBMCs or T cells enriched from blood (not recorded which). The chain links TRBV4-3 to TRBJ1-6, with TRBD1 as a possible D gene (6 bases). The CDR3 is CASSQTGLGSPLHF. As DNA, the CDR3 is TGCGCCAGCAGCCAAACAGGGCTTGGGTCACCCCTCCACTTT.